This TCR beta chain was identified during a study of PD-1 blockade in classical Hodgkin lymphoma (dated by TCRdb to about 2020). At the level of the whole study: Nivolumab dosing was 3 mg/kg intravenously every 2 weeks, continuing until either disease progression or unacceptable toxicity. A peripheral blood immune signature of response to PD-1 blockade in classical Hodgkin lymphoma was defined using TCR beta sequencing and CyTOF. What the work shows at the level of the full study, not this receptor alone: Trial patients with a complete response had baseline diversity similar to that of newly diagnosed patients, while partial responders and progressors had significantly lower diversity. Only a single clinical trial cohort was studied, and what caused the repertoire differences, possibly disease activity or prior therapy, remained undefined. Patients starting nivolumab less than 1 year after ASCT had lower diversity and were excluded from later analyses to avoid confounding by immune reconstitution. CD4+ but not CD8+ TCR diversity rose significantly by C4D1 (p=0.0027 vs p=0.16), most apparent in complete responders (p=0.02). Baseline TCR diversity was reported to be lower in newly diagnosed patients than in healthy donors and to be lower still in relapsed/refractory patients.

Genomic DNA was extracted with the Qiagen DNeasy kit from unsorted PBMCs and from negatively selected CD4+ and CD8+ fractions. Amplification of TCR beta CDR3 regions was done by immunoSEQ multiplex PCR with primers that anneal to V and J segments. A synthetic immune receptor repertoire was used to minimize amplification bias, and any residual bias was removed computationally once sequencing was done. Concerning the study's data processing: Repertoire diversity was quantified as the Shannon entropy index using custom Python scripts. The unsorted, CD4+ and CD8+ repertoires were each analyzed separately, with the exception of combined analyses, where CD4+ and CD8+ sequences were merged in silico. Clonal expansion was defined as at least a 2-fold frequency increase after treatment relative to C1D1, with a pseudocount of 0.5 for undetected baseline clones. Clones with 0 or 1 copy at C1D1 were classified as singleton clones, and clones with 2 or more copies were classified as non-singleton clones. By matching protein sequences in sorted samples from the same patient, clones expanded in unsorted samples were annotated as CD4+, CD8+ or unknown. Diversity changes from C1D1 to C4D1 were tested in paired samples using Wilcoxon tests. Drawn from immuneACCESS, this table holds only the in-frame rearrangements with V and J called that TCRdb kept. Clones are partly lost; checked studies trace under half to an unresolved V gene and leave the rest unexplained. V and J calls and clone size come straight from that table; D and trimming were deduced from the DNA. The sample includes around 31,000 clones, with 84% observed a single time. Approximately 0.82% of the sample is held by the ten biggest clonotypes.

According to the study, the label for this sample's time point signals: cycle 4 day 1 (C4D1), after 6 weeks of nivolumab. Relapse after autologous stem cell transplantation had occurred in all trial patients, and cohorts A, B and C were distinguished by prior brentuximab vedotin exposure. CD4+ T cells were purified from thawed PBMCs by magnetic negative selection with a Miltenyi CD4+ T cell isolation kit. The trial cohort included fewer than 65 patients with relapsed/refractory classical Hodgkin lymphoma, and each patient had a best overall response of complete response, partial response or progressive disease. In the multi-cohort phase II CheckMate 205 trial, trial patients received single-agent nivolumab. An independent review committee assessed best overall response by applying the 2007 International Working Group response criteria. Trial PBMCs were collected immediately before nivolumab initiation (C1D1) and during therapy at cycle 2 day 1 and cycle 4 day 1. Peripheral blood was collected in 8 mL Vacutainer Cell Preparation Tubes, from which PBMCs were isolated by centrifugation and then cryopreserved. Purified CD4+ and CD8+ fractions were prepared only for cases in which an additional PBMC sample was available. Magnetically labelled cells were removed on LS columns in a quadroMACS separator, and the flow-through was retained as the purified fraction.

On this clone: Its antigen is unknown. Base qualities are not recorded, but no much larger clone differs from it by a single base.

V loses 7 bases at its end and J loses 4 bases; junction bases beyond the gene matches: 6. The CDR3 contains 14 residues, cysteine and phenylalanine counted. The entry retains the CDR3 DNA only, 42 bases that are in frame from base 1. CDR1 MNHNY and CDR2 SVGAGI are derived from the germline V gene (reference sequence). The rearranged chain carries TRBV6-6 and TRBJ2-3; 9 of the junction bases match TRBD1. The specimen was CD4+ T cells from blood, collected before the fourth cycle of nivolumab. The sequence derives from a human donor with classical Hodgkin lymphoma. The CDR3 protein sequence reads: CASMDGTGPDTQYF. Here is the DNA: TGTGCCAGCATGGACGGGACAGGGCCAGATACGCAGTATTTT.